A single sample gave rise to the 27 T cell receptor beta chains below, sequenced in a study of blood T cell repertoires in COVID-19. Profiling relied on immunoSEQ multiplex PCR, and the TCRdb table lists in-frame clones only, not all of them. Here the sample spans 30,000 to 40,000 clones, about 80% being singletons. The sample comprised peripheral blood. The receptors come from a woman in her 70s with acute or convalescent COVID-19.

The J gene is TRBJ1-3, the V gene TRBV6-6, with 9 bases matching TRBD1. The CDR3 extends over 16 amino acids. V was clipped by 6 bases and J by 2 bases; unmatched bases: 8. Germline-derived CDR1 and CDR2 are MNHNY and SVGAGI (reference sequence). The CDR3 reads CASSSGQGQPGNTIYF. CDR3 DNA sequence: TGTGCCAGCAGCTCGGGACAGGGCCAGCCTGGAAACACCATATATTTT.

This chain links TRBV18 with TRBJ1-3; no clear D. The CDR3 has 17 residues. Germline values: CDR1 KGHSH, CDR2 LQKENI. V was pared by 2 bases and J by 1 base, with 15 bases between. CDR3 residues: CASSPRSITGSGNTIYF. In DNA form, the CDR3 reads TGTGCCAGCTCACCAAGGAGTATAACGGGATCTGGAAACACCATATATTTT.

The CDR3 region is CASSGTGTPSTDTQYF. In nucleotides, the CDR3 is TGTGCCAGCAGTGGGACCGGGACTCCTAGCACAGATACGCAGTATTTT. The chain uses TRBV6-1 and TRBJ2-3; D is possibly TRBD2 (6 bases). CDR3 size: 16 residues. V lost 4 bases, J lost 0 bases, and 14 bases lay in between. CDR1 and CDR2 from the germline V gene are MNHNS and SASEGT.

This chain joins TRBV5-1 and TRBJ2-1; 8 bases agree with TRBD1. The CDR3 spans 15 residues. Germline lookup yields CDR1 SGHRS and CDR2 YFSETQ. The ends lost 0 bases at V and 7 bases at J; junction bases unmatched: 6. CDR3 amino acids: CASSLVQGANNEQFF. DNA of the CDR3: TGCGCCAGCAGCTTGGTTCAGGGGGCGAATAATGAGCAGTTCTTC.

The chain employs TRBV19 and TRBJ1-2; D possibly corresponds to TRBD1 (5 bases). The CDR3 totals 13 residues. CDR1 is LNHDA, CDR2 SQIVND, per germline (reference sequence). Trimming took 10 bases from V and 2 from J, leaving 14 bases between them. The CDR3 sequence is CATTSTVNYGYTF. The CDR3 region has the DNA TGTGCCACCACCTCGACAGTGAACTATGGCTACACCTTC.

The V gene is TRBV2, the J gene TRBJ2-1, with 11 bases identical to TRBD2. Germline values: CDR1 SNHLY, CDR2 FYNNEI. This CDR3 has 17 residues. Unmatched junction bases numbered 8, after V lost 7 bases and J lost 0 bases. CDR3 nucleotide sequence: TGTGCCAGCATAGGACTAGCGGGCCTTAGCTCCTACAATGAGCAGTTCTTC. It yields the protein CASIGLAGLSSYNEQFF.

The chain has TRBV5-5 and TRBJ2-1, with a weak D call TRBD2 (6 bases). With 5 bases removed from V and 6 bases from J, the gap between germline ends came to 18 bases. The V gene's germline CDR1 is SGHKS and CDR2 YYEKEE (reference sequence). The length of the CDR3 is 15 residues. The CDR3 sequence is CASSLTFSGSNEQFF. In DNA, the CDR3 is TGTGCCAGCAGTCTGACGTTCAGCGGGTCCAATGAGCAGTTCTTC.

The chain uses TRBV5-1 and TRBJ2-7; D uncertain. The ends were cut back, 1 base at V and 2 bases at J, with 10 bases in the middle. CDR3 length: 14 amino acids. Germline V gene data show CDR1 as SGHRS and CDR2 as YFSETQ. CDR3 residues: CASSLSGKPYEQYF. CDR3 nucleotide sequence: TGCGCCAGCAGCTTGAGTGGCAAACCCTACGAGCAGTACTTC.

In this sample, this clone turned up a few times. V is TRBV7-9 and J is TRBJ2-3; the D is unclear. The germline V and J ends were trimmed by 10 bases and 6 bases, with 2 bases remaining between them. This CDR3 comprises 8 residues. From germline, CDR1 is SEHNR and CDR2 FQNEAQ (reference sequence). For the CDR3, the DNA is TGTGCCACGGATACGCAGTATTTT. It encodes CATDTQYF.

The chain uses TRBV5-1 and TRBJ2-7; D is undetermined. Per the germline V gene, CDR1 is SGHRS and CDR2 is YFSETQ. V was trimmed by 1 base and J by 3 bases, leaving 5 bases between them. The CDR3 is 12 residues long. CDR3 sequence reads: CASSLPSYEQYF. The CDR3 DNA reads TGCGCCAGCAGCTTGCCCAGCTACGAGCAGTACTTC. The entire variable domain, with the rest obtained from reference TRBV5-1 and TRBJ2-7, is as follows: KAGVTQTPRYLIKTRGQQVTLSCSPISGHRSVSWYQQTPGQGLQFLFEYFSETQRNKGNFPGRFSGRQFSNSRSEMNVSTLELGDSALYLCASSLPSYEQYFGPGTRLTVT.

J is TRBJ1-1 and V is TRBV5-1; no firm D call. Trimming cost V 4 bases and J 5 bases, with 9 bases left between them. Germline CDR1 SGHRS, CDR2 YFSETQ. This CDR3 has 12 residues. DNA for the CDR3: TGCGCCAGCAGCCCTAGTACGACTGAAGCTTTCTTT. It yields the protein CASSPSTTEAFF.

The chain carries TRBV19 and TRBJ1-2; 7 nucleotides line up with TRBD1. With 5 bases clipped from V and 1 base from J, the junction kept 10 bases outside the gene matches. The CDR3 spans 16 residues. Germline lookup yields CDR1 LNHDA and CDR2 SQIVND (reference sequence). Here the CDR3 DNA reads TGTGCCAGTAGTGCGTCGACAGGGAACTTTAACTATGGCTACACCTTC. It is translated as CASSASTGNFNYGYTF.

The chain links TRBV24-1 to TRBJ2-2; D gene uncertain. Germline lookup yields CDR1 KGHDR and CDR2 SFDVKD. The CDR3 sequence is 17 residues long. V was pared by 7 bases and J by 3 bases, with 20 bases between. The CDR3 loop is CATSDRQLEGDTGELFF. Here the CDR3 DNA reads TGTGCCACCAGCGACCGACAACTCGAAGGTGACACCGGGGAGCTGTTTTTT.

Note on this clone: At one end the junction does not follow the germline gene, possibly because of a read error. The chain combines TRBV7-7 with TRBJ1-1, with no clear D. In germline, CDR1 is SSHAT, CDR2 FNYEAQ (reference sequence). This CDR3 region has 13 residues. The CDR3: CASSLHLNTEAFF. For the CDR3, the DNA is TGTGCTAGCAGCTTACATCTGAACACTGAAGCTTTCTTT.

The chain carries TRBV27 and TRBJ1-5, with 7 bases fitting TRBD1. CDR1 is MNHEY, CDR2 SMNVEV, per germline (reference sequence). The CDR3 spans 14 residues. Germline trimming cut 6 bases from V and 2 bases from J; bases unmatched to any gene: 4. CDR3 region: CASSSGTGNQPQHF. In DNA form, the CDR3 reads TGTGCCAGCAGCTCCGGGACAGGCAATCAGCCCCAGCATTTT.

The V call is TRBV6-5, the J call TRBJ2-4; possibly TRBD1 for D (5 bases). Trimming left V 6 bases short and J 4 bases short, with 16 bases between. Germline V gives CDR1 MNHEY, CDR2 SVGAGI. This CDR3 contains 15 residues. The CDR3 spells CASSATGLPKNIQYF. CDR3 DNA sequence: TGTGCCAGCAGCGCAACAGGCCTCCCAAAAAACATTCAGTACTTC.

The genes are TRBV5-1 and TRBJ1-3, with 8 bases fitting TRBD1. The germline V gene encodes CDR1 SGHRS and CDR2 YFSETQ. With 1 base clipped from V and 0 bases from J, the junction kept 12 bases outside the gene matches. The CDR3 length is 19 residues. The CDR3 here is CASSLPDRATGFSGNTIYF. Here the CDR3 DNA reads TGCGCCAGCAGCTTGCCGGACAGGGCCACGGGATTCTCTGGAAACACCATATATTTT. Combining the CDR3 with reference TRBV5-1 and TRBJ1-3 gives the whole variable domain KAGVTQTPRYLIKTRGQQVTLSCSPISGHRSVSWYQQTPGQGLQFLFEYFSETQRNKGNFPGRFSGRQFSNSRSEMNVSTLELGDSALYLCASSLPDRATGFSGNTIYFGEGSWLTVV.

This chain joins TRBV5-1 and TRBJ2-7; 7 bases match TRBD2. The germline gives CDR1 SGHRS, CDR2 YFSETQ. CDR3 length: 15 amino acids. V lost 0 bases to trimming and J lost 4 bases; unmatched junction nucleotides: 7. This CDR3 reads CASSLDPSGTYEQYF. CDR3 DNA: TGCGCCAGCAGCTTGGATCCTAGCGGTACTTACGAGCAGTACTTC.

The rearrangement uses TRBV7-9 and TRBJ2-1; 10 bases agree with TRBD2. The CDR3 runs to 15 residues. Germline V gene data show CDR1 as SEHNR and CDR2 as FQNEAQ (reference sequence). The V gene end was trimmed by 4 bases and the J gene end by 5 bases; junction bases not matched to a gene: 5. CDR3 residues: CASSSWTSGDNEQFF. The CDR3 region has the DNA TGTGCCAGCAGCTCCTGGACTAGCGGAGACAATGAGCAGTTCTTC.

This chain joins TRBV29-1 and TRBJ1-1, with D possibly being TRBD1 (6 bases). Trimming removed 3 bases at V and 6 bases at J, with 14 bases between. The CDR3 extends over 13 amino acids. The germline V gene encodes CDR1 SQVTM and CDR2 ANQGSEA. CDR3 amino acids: CSVDGRGRAEAFF. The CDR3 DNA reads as TGCAGCGTTGACGGCAGGGGAAGGGCTGAAGCTTTCTTT.

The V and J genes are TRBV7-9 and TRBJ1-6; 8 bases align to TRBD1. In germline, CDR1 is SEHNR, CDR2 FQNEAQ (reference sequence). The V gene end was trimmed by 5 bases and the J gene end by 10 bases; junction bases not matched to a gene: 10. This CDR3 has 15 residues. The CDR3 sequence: CASSTGQGSGSPLHF. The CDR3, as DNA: TGTGCCAGCAGCACCGGACAGGGAAGCGGGTCACCCCTCCACTTT.

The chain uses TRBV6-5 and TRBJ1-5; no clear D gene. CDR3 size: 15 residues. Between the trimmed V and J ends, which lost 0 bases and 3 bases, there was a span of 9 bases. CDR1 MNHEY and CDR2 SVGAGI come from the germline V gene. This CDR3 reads CASSYSGSANQPQHF. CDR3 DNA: TGTGCCAGCAGTTACTCCGGTAGCGCCAATCAGCCCCAGCATTTT.

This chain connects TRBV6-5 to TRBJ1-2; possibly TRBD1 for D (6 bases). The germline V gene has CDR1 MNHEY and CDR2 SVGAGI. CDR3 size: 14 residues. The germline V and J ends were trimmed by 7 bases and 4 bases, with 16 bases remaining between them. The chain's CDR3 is CASNDPRTAYGYTF. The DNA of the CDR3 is TGTGCCAGCAACGACCCGAGGACAGCCTATGGCTACACCTTC.

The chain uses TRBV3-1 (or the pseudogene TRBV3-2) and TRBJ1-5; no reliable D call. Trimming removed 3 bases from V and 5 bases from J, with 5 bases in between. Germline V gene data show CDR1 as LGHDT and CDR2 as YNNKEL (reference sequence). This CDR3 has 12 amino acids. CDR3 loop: CASSHLDQPQHF. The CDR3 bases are TGTGCCAGCAGCCACCTCGATCAGCCCCAGCATTTT.

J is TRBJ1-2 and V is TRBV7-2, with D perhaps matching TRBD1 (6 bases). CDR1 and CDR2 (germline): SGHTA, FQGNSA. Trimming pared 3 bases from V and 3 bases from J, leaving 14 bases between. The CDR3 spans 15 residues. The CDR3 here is CASSFGQGPYYGYTF. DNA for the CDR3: TGTGCCAGCAGCTTTGGTCAGGGGCCGTACTATGGCTACACCTTC.

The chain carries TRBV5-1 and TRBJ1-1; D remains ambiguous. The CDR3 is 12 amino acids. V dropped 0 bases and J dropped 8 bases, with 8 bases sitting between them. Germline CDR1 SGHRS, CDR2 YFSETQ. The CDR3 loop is CASSLAGLEAFF. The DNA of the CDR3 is TGCGCCAGCAGCTTGGCTGGCCTCGAAGCTTTCTTT.

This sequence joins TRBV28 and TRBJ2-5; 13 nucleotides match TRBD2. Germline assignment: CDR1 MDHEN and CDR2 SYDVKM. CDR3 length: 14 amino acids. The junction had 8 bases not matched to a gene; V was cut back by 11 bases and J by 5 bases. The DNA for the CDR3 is TGTGCCTCAGGGACTAGCGGGATGGTGGAGACCCAGTACTTC. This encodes CASGTSGMVETQYF. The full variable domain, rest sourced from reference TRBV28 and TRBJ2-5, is DVKVTQSSRYLVKRTGEKVFLECVQDMDHENMFWYRQDPGLGLRLIYFSYDVKMKEKGDIPEGYSVSREKKERFSLILESASTNQTSMYLCASGTSGMVETQYFGPGTRLLVL.